The rows below give T cell receptor beta chains drawn from one sample of a study of metastatic and nonmetastatic thyroid tumors. Through MiXCR, TCRdb re-clonotyped the PCR reads. The table has 25,000 to 35,000 clones, approximately 17% seen once. Sequences were obtained from blood. The origin of the receptors is a female donor with papillary thyroid cancer or a benign thyroid nodule (not recorded which). Some clones in this sample may be carry-over from other donors' samples. Each CDR3 is given with its conserved first and last residue. The D gene is left open where the match is weak. Clone size, where shown, is once, few, many, or a class for clones that have expanded.

TRBD2,TRBJ2-3,TRBV14,many,TGTGCCAGCAGCCAACGTAGACTAGCGGGAGCTACAGATACGCAGTATTTT,CASSQRRLAGATDTQYF
.,TRBJ1-2,TRBV28,.,TGTGCCAGCAGTGAAGAGGCAGGAAGAGGCTATGGCTACACCTTC,CASSEEAGRGYGYTF
TRBD1,TRBJ1-6,TRBV12-5,many,TGTGCTAGTGGAACTGACAGGGGGCCGTATAATTCACCCCTCCACTTT,CASGTDRGPYNSPLHF
TRBD2,TRBJ2-1,TRBV20-1,many,TGCAGTGCTATAGCGGGGAACAATGAGCAGTTCTTC,CSAIAGNNEQFF
.,TRBJ2-2,TRBV7-3,many,TGTGCCAGCAGCTTAAGCGGATCCAGGAGAGGAGGAGCCGGGGAGCTGTTTTTT,CASSLSGSRRGGAGELFF
TRBD1,TRBJ1-1,TRBV28,many,TGTGCCAGCAGTTTCGAGACAGGGGGTGACACTGAAGCTTTCTTT,CASSFETGGDTEAFF
.,TRBJ2-2,TRBV20-1,medium-sized,TGCAGTGCTAGTGGGCAGGCCGGAACGAACACCGGGGAGCTGTTTTTT,CSASGQAGTNTGELFF
.,TRBJ2-3,TRBV19,many,TGTGCCACCTGGGGTGAAGCAGATACGCAGTATTTT,CATWGEADTQYF
TRBD2,TRBJ2-7,TRBV12-3/TRBV12-4,many,TGTGCCAGCAGTCCTAGCGGGAGGGCACTCGAGCAGTACTTC,CASSPSGRALEQYF
TRBD1,TRBJ2-1,TRBV6-1,medium-sized,TGTGCCAGCAGCCTCGGGACAGGGTCTACTTACAATGAGCAGTTCTTC,CASSLGTGSTYNEQFF
.,TRBJ2-6,TRBV12-3/TRBV12-4,.,.,CASRVGRGISGANVLNF
.,TRBJ1-1,TRBV27,many,TGTGCCAGCTATGACAGCAACACTGAAGCTTTCTTT,CASYDSNTEAFF
.,TRBJ1-1,TRBV5-1,.,TGCGCCAGCAGCCGCGCACAGTTGAACACTGAAGCTTTCTTT,CASSRAQLNTEAFF
TRBD1,TRBJ2-5,TRBV6-5,.,TGTGCCAGCATTTACGGGACAGGGTTCGGAGAGACCCAGTACTTC,CASIYGTGFGETQYF
.,TRBJ1-1,TRBV20-1,many,TGCAGTGCTAGGGACGATGAAGCTTTCTTT,CSARDDEAFF
TRBD2,TRBJ2-7,TRBV12-3/TRBV12-4,many,TGTGCCAGCAGTCCACTAGCGGGAGTCACCCCGGGTTTAGGGGAGCAGTACTTC,CASSPLAGVTPGLGEQYF
TRBD2,TRBJ2-7,TRBV5-1,.,TGCGCCAGCAGCTTGGGTCCGGGACTAGGCACCTACGAGCAGTACTTC,CASSLGPGLGTYEQYF
TRBD1,TRBJ1-5,TRBV4-1,medium-sized,TGCGCCAGCAGCCAAGGAGGGACAGGGCTCAATCAGCCCCAGCATTTT,CASSQGGTGLNQPQHF
.,TRBJ1-4,TRBV6-6,many,TGTGCCAGCAGTTACGAACAACAGGGTCGAGAAAAACTGTTTTTT,CASSYEQQGREKLFF
.,TRBJ1-2,TRBV5-8,medium-sized,TGTGCCAGCAGCTTGGGCCCCGAGTCCGTCTATGGCTACACCTTC,CASSLGPESVYGYTF
.,TRBJ2-1,TRBV15,many,TGTGCCACCAGCAGAGTGGGAGCAATGAACAATGAGCAGTTCTTC,CATSRVGAMNNEQFF
.,TRBJ2-5,TRBV15,few,TGTGCCACCAGCAGAGATCTTTACCAAGAGACCCAGTACTTC,CATSRDLYQETQYF
.,TRBJ1-5,TRBV7-2,.,TGTGCCAGCAGTCAGCTTACAGGGAGTCAGCCCCAGCATTTT,CASSQLTGSQPQHF
.,TRBJ2-7,TRBV2,few,TGTGCCAGCAGTGCCTTGGTGACGGGACCCTACGAGCATTACTTC,CASSALVTGPYEHYF
.,TRBJ1-5,TRBV4-1,.,TGCGCCAGCAGCCAAGAGTTGGTTTATCAGCCCCAGCATTTT,CASSQELVYQPQHF
.,TRBJ1-5,TRBV7-8,.,TGTGCCAGCAGCCCACACCTGAAGAACGGGCAGCCCCAGCATTTT,CASSPHLKNGQPQHF
.,TRBJ2-7,TRBV20-1,medium-sized,TGCAGTGCTAGTTCGGGGTATCAGGCCCTCTCCTACGAGCAGTACTTC,CSASSGYQALSYEQYF
TRBD2,TRBJ2-1,TRBV29-1,few,TGCAGCGTCTCTCCGCCGGGACTAGCGGTTCACAATGAGCAGTTCTTC,CSVSPPGLAVHNEQFF
TRBD2,TRBJ2-3,TRBV30,many,TGTGCCTGGAGTGTACAGCGGGGAGGTACGCAGTATTTT,CAWSVQRGGTQYF
.,TRBJ1-6,TRBV30,.,TGTGCCTGGAGCCTCCTCCACAGGTGGATTTATAATTCACCCCTCCACTTT,CAWSLLHRWIYNSPLHF
TRBD1,TRBJ1-4,TRBV4-2,medium-sized,TGTGCCAGCAGCCAGGGCAGACAGGGAAGTTTTGAAAAACTGTTTTTT,CASSQGRQGSFEKLFF
.,TRBJ2-7,TRBV7-2,.,TGTGCCAGCAGCCCAGAGGTCGGCTACGAGCAGTACTTC,CASSPEVGYEQYF
.,TRBJ1-6,TRBV6-4,many,TGTGCCAGCAGTGACCGGGACAATTCACCCCTCCACTTT,CASSDRDNSPLHF
.,TRBJ2-7,TRBV20-1,.,TGCAGTGCTAGACTAGTGGGAAGTAATCCGCAGTACTTC,CSARLVGSNPQYF
.,TRBJ1-2,TRBV6-6,many,TGTGCCAGCAGTTACTCGGGGGGGGGCGACTATGGCTACACCTTC,CASSYSGGGDYGYTF
TRBD1,TRBJ2-3,TRBV9,many,TGTGCCAGCAGCCACCGGGACAGGACCACAGATACGCAGTATTTT,CASSHRDRTTDTQYF
.,TRBJ2-1,TRBV19,many,TGTGCCAGTAGTACGTCGACTAGGTTAAATGAGCAGTTCTTC,CASSTSTRLNEQFF
.,TRBJ2-7,TRBV7-9,many,TGTGCCAGCAGCTTACTCGGACAAAAAGTCGAGCAGTACTTC,CASSLLGQKVEQYF
.,TRBJ2-7,TRBV11-2,.,TGTGCCAGCAGCTTAGGGGGGGACGTTTGGACTTCCTACGAGCAGTACTTC,CASSLGGDVWTSYEQYF
TRBD2,TRBJ2-2,TRBV9,many,TGTGCCAGCAGCGTAGCTACGGGAGGCTACACCGGGGAGCTGTTTTTT,CASSVATGGYTGELFF
.,TRBJ1-2,TRBV7-8,.,TGTGCCAGCAGCTTAGAGGCAGGGGAAATTAACTATGGCTACACCTTC,CASSLEAGEINYGYTF
TRBD2,TRBJ2-2,TRBV3-1,many,TGTGCCAGCAGCCAAGAATGGTCAACTAGCGGGGTACGAGGGGGGGAGCTGTTTTTT,CASSQEWSTSGVRGGELFF
.,TRBJ2-3,TRBV9,many,TGTGCCAGCAGCTCATCCCAGGGGAGGGACACAGATACGCAGTATTTT,CASSSSQGRDTDTQYF
.,TRBJ2-7,TRBV20-1,.,TGCAGTGCTAGAGAGGGGCAGCAGATTTACGAGCAGTACTTC,CSAREGQQIYEQYF
TRBD1,TRBJ2-7,TRBV10-3,.,TGTGCCATCAGTGGACCGGACAGGTCCGGGGACTACGAGCAGTACTTC,CAISGPDRSGDYEQYF
.,TRBJ2-3,TRBV28,many,TGTGCCAGCAGCAAGAACCCGAGCACAGATACGCAGTATTTT,CASSKNPSTDTQYF
TRBD1,TRBJ2-1,TRBV5-1,many,TGCGCCAGCAGCTTGGTGGGACAGGGTTACAATGAGCAGTTCTTC,CASSLVGQGYNEQFF